This TCR beta chain was recovered during a study of cytomegalovirus exposure and HLA in healthy donors. To note about this clone: Its antigen remains unidentified.

The PCR made use of 60 Vbeta and 13 Jbeta primers. Profiled with immunoSEQ multiplex PCR; TCRdb holds only in-frame clones, not every one. The sample has around 160,000 clones, around 80% seen once. Study outcomes and limitations: Investigators reported 150 to 200 TCR beta chains as tied to cytomegalovirus.

The CDR3 loop spans 13 amino acids. The germline V and J ends were trimmed by 3 bases and 8 bases, with 11 bases remaining between them. In germline, CDR1 is MGHRA, CDR2 YSYEKL. The V call is TRBV4-1, the J call TRBJ2-1; D is possibly TRBD1 (6 bases). Source material: PBMCs. This sequence was found in a human donor in good health. The DNA for the CDR3 is TGCGCCAGCAGCCAGGGGGCAGTCGATGAGCAGTTCTTC. Its translation: CASSQGAVDEQFF.